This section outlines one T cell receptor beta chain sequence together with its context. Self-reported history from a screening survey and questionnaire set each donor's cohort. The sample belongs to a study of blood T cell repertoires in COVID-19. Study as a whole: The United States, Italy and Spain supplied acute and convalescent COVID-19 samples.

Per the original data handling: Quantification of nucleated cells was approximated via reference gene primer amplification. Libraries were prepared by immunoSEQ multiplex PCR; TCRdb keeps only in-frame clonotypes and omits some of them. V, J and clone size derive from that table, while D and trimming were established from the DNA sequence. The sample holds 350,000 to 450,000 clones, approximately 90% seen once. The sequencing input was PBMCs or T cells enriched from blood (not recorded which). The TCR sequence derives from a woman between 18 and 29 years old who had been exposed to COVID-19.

DNA for the CDR3: TGTGCCAGCTCACCACGCCTGACAGGGGGCGCTGGGGACTATGGCTACACCTTC. Its translation is CASSPRLTGGAGDYGYTF. The gene calls are TRBV18 and TRBJ1-2, with 10 nucleotides matching TRBD1. The V gene's germline CDR1 is KGHSH and CDR2 LQKENI. V trimming: 1 base; J trimming: 3 bases; junction bases outside the gene matches: 11. This CDR3 has 18 amino acids.